This record covers a single T cell receptor (beta chain). Its antigen is not yet known. No quality values exist for individual bases; no much larger clone is one base distant. CDR1 and CDR2, per the germline V gene (reference sequence), are LNHDA and SQIVND. CDR3 length: 14 amino acids, cysteine to phenylalanine. The read is trimmed to its CDR3 DNA, 42 bases read in frame from base 1. The germline V end is reduced by 5 bases and the J end by 1 base; junction bases left unmatched: 4. Libraries were built with the immunoSEQ multiplex PCR assay. The multiplex PCR relied on a mix of 60 forward primers for TCR Vbeta segments and 13 reverse primers for TCR Jbeta segments. A multiplex PCR assay on genomic DNA amplified the CDR3 region of rearranged TCR beta genes. On the Illumina HiSeq System, the amplified TCR beta libraries were sequenced as 87-base-pair reads. Turning to the authors' computational methods: A later analysis counted about 82 million unique TCR beta chains across the 650 to 800 repertoires, and roughly 11 million of these chains were shared by at least two donors. Raw reads were error-corrected and collapsed into unique sequences by a nearest-neighbor algorithm in which closely related sequences were merged to remove PCR and sequencing errors. To assign V, D and J gene segments, CDR3 sequences were aligned to IMGT reference sequences. For a sequence to be retained, at least a six-nucleotide match to both a V gene segment and a J gene segment was required. Rearrangements were called productive when the CDR3 lacked stop codons and stayed in frame with V and J; all others were non-productive. CDR3 was defined according to IMGT convention as the region running from the second conserved V-encoded cysteine to the conserved J-encoded phenylalanine. The earlier analysis of about 610 of the donors excluded sequences that lacked an unambiguous match to a single V gene segment. In an earlier analysis of a few hundred of the donors, V segments were called functional above 56.7% productive rearrangements and were called segregating when the between-donor standard deviation exceeded 5%. A statistical classification framework was built for diagnosing cytomegalovirus status from the catalog of TCR beta chain sequences. In a later analysis, TCR nucleotide sequences were compared against IMGT/GENE-DB human TR gene sequences so that V and J genes could be assigned. The TCRdist pipeline was used in a later analysis to assign CDR3 sequences and most-parsimonious VDJ recombination scenarios. In a later analysis, each TCR beta chain was defined by its CDR3 amino acid sequence together with its V-gene family, and reads lacking a unique V-gene family were excluded. A later analysis removed several hundred highly shared, low-generation-probability nucleotide sequences to deal with suspected cross-contamination and a sequencing artifact. In a later analysis, a clonal expansion index for each public chain was calculated from normalized within-repertoire ranks of inferred template counts. In a later analysis, generation probabilities were computed with a VDJ recombination model fitted to out-of-frame rearrangements, and the resulting probabilities were checked against IGoR. A later analysis scored TCR-TCR, TCR-HLA and TCR-CMV co-occurrence with hypergeometric tests, applying a repertoire-size bias correction to TCR pairs. In a later analysis, false discovery rates were estimated by permuting HLA or CMV assignments 20 times. In a later analysis, co-occurring TCRs were grouped with DBSCAN, and TCRdist sequence similarity was added when clustering was performed within HLA-allele-positive subsets. Repertoires with fewer than 30,000 or more than 120,000 public chains, plus five repertoires with anomalous nucleotide sharing, were excluded from co-occurrence clustering. In TCRdb, the immuneACCESS table is reduced to in-frame sequences with V and J assigned. These tables do not hold every clone; where another copy was compared, an unresolved V gene accounts for under half, and the others remain unexplained. D and trimming come from the DNA, and the V and J calls and clone size come from that table. For this sample the table gives approximately 100,000 clones, of which roughly 67% were detected only once. Approximately 8.4% of the sample belongs to the ten largest clones.

The cohort consisted of approximately 670 healthy bone marrow donors. All cohort members were sampled while nominally healthy, although unrecorded immune exposures were likely present. The donor was CMV seronegative and was included in the group of hundreds of seronegative cohort members. Every donor gave a peripheral blood sample, and the peripheral blood mononuclear cells from that sample were used for TCR beta sequencing. The Qiagen DNeasy Blood Extraction Kit was used to extract genomic DNA from the blood cell samples. These data originate in a study of cytomegalovirus exposure and HLA in healthy donors (dated by TCRdb to 2016 to 2017). As for the study more broadly: An earlier analysis of several hundred of the donors reported roughly 300 Gb of sequence data and roughly 120 million unique TCR beta sequences obtained from around 170 million T cells. An early release that covered about 600 HLA-typed donors contained around 330 gigabases of sequencing data and tens of millions of unique TCR sequences. The genetic ancestry cluster associated with self-reported Caucasian donors included 81% of the 300 to 450 genotyped donors. The study aimed to test whether cataloging public T cell receptors could reveal signatures of past pathogen exposure. Using immunosequencing, the study profiled T cell repertoires from about 610 subjects and related those repertoires to cytomegalovirus serostatus. In addition to the first cohort of 666 subjects, a separate validation cohort of approximately 130 different subjects was used. High-throughput TCR immunosequencing, statistical association of individual TCRs with disease status, and machine learning were combined to predict cytomegalovirus infection status. In a later analysis, previously published TCR beta repertoires from hundreds of donors were re-analyzed and high-resolution HLA genotyping was added so that TCR occurrence patterns could be studied. Rather than drawing on any new phenotypic data, the later analysis identified candidate immune exposures from TCR beta sequences and the way those sequences occurred across donors. To decide whether each TCR beta V gene segment behaved as functional or pseudogenic, an earlier analysis of approximately 620 of the donors relied on high-throughput TCR beta sequencing. Donor age, sex, ethnicity and CMV serostatus were compiled alongside the repertoire data. A later genetic analysis took genome-wide SNP genotypes for about 65% of the 666 donors and used that subset as a discovery cohort. Every discovery cohort repertoire had been produced on one sequencing platform. HLA typing covered class I and class II loci at four-digit resolution. The number of donors typed differed by locus, with about 629-630 for A, B, C, DRB1 and DQB1, around 520 for DQA1, 606 for DPA1, and under 490 for DPB1. Four to six DR-DQ haplotypes were handled as single units for association and clustering, since linkage in the cohort was strong. On average, about 200,000 unique TCR beta nucleotide sequences were sequenced per donor among a few hundred genotyped donors of the cohort, with roughly 18% of those sequences being non-productive.

The study at large found these results: According to a later genetic analysis, donors in an Asian-associated ancestry cluster had fewer N-insertions in productive TCRs than the approximately 670-donor mean. In a later analysis, HLA-associated TCR beta chains were found to be more clonally expanded and to have lower generation probabilities than equally common non-associated chains. For the cohort, immune exposure information was limited to CMV serostatus. According to a later analysis, most CMV-associated TCR beta chains appeared to be HLA-restricted, and the HLA associations seemed to be driven largely by CMV exposure. At a false discovery rate of 0.05, a later analysis linked around 15,000 TCR beta sequences to specific HLA alleles. A total of 150 or so TCR beta chains were listed by the study as associated with cytomegalovirus. Correlated functional status among segregating V segments might be attributable to linkage disequilibrium, but an unknown experimental factor could not be ruled out. In an earlier analysis of more than 500 of the donors, most TCR beta V segments appeared in productive rearrangements about 87% or about 30% of the time, broadly matching IMGT annotations. In a later analysis, the rate of TCR association differed among HLA loci, with DRB1 alleles having the most associated TCRs and HLA-C alleles having the fewest. Cytomegalovirus status was reported to be diagnosed by the classifier with high specificity and sensitivity in both the original and validation cohorts. Most TCR sequences were seen in very few donors, while some public TCRs were found in many individuals. When HLA alleles, especially DR and DQ, strongly co-occurred, attributing TCR associations to individual alleles was difficult. The authors suggested that the approach could potentially be generalized to other disease states and immunological phenotypes. A later analysis reported that several top co-occurrence clusters appeared linked to parvovirus B19, influenza, CMV and Epstein-Barr virus. Some IMGT-functional V segments, including TRBV6-2 and TRBV6-3, could not be distinguished by the 87-base-pair reads and were therefore excluded. The earlier analysis of approximately 540 of the donors excluded 15 to 20 rarely observed V segments, including chromosome 9 orphons, because counts were too low. In a later genetic analysis, a missense DCLRE1C variant was associated with V-gene and J-gene trimming of TCR beta chains, and the association was replicated in an independent cohort. HLA typing was unavailable for some donors at each locus, so association tests used only the typed subset. A further reported finding was that TCR beta sequences accurately predicted the HLA-A and HLA-B alleles for most subjects in the first cohort. A group of highly shared sequence variants was considered likely to be a technical artifact of the sequencing pipeline. Only TCR beta chains were sequenced in this cohort, and the absence of alpha or paired-chain data limited detectable features. A few of the identified cytomegalovirus-associated TCR beta chains were confirmed in vitro to be specific for cytomegalovirus antigens. Roughly uniform sequencing depth across donors was assumed in presence/absence analyses, although this assumption may not hold.

The V gene is TRBV19 and the J gene is TRBJ1-2; a stretch of 7 junction bases matches TRBD1. This TCR derives from a man in his forties in good health and CMV-seronegative. The sequencing input was PBMCs. The DNA reads TGTGCCAGTAGTCCGGACAGGAGTAACTATGGCTACACCTTC. It is translated as CASSPDRSNYGYTF. The variable domain in full, with residues beyond the CDR3 obtained from the reference TRBV19 and TRBJ1-2 genes, is DGGITQSPKYLFRKEGQNVTLSCEQNLNHDAMYWYRQDPGQGLRLIYYSQIVNDFQKGDIAEGYSVSREKKESFPLTVTSAQKNPTAFYLCASSPDRSNYGYTFGSGTRLTVV.